This TCR beta chain emerged from a study of OX40 agonist ivuxolimab in advanced cancers. About the study: A male proportion of 70% to 90% was recorded, with mean age around 55 years and range roughly 20 to 90.

Baseline was the first blood sampling point, followed by cycle 4 day 1 and cycle 7 day 1. Study-level findings and limits: Average numbers of expanded clones were greater in CD8+ T cells than in CD4+.

Measured with immunoSEQ multiplex PCR; TCRdb has only the in-frame clones, and not every one. The profile covers about 68,000 clones, with about 85% appearing a single time and about 0.68% taken by the ten largest. Turning to this clone: Its target is not known.

V lost 5 bases, J lost 2 bases, and 4 bases stayed unmatched. Germline CDR1 LNHDA, CDR2 SQIVND (reference sequence). The CDR3 runs 15 residues. The rearrangement links TRBV19 to TRBJ2-3; TRBD2 matches 10 bases. Sequencing was performed on CD4+ or CD8+ T cells sorted from blood, taken in a trial of the OX40 agonist ivuxolimab. The sequence was obtained from an adult with an advanced solid tumor such as melanoma, head and neck, liver or kidney cancer. This CDR3 is CASSALAGVTDTQYF. CDR3 nucleotides: TGTGCCAGTAGTGCTCTAGCGGGGGTCACAGATACGCAGTATTTT.